Each of the 2 T cell receptor beta chains below was sequenced from the same sample in a study of somatic mutations in cytotoxic T cells in rheumatoid arthritis. Clones were sequenced by immunoSEQ multiplex PCR, and TCRdb holds only the in-frame ones, with some missing. The sample consists of 15,000 to 20,000 clones, roughly 79% of them appearing once. The sample consisted of CD8+ T cells sorted from blood. These receptors were obtained from an adult with rheumatoid arthritis.

The V and J genes are TRBV7-6 and TRBJ2-2; D gene ambiguous. The V and J ends lost 3 bases and 1 base respectively, with 9 bases between them. CDR1 SGHVS and CDR2 FNYEAQ come from the germline V gene. CDR3 size: 15 residues. CDR3 residues: CASSFGTENTGELFF. DNA of the CDR3: TGTGCCAGCAGCTTCGGAACGGAGAACACCGGGGAGCTGTTTTTT.

V and J are TRBV19 and TRBJ2-7, with 11 bases that match TRBD2. The trim removed 6 bases at V and 3 bases at J, leaving 1 base unmatched. Per germline, CDR1 LNHDA and CDR2 SQIVND (reference sequence). The CDR3 loop spans 13 amino acids. This chain's CDR3 is CASRLAGDYEQYF. CDR3 DNA sequence: TGTGCCAGTAGACTAGCGGGGGACTACGAGCAGTACTTC.